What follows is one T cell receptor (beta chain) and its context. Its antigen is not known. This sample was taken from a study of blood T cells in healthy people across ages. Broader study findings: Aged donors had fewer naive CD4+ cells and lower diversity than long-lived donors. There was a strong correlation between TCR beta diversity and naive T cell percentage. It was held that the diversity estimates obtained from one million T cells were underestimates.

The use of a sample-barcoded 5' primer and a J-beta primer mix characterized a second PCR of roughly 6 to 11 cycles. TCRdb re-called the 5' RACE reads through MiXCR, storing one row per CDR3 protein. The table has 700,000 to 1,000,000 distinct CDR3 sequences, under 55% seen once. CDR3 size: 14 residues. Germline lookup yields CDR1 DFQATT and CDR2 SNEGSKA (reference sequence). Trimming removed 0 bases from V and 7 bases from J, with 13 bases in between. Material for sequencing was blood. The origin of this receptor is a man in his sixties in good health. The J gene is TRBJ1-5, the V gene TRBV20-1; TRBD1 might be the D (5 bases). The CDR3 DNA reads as TGCAGTGCTAGAGACTTCGGGGGAGGGCAGCCCCAGCATTTT. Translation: CSARDFGGGQPQHF.